This T cell receptor beta chain was documented in a study of cytomegalovirus exposure and HLA in healthy donors. The PCR was carried out with 60 Vbeta primers and 13 Jbeta primers. Sequenced by immunoSEQ multiplex PCR; TCRdb stores in-frame clones only, minus some. The sample includes 200,000 or so clones, 82% of them seen just once. This CDR3 comprises 13 residues. Trimming removed 4 bases at V and 10 bases at J, with 16 bases between. Germline V gene data show CDR1 as MNHEY and CDR2 as SMNVEV (reference sequence). The specimen was PBMCs. V is TRBV27 and J is TRBJ1-1; D may be TRBD1 (6 bases). This receptor was identified in a boy aged 2-9 years in good health and CMV-seronegative. The CDR3 region has the DNA TGTGCCAGCAGTTCAACAGGGAGTGTTAGAGCTTTCTTT. It specifies CASSSTGSVRAFF.